The 27 T cell receptor beta chains below come from one sample, sequenced in a study of blood T cells in healthy people across ages. Primers used in a second PCR of roughly 6 to 11 cycles were a sample-barcoded 5' primer and a J-beta primer mix. TCRdb called the 5' RACE reads again in MiXCR, with one record for every CDR3 protein. The sample holds 800,000 or so distinct CDR3 sequences, around 25% seen once. These data are also associated with another study on T cells of mothers and their children.

The sequenced material came from blood. All receptors come from a boy aged 5 to 17 in good health.

The V gene is TRBV7-3, the J gene TRBJ2-1, with TRBD1 as a possible D gene (5 bases). Trimming took off 5 bases at V and 6 bases at J, with 20 bases between the two ends. CDR3 length: 16 amino acids. Germline-derived CDR1 and CDR2 are SGHTA and FQGTGA. The CDR3 sequence: CASSTGQGTLPNEQFF. As DNA, the CDR3 is TGTGCCAGCAGCACCGGCCAGGGAACCCTACCCAATGAGCAGTTCTTC. The full variable domain, completed using reference TRBV7-3 and TRBJ2-1, is GAGVSQTPSNKVTEKGKYVELRCDPISGHTALYWYRQSLGQGPEFLIYFQGTGAADDSGLPNDRFFAVRPEGSVSTLKIQRTERGDSAVYLCASSTGQGTLPNEQFFGPGTRLTVL.

The rearrangement joins TRBV19 to TRBJ2-1; D is undetermined. Germline V gene lookup returns CDR1 LNHDA and CDR2 SQIVND (reference sequence). CDR3 length equals 13 residues. V lost 6 bases and J lost 4, with 10 bases in between. The CDR3 bases are TGTGCCAGTAGCTCCAACCCTTACAATGAGCAGTTCTTC. Protein: CASSSNPYNEQFF.

This clonotype was seen more than once but under ten times. The V gene is TRBV7-6, the J gene TRBJ2-7; 7 bases match TRBD1. The ends lost 4 bases at V and 6 bases at J; junction bases unmatched: 9. This CDR3 has 14 residues. CDR1 is SGHVS, CDR2 FNYEAQ, per germline. The chain's CDR3 is CASSSHDRAGEQYF. The CDR3 nucleotides read TGTGCCAGCAGCTCCCACGACAGGGCCGGCGAGCAGTACTTC. Drawing the rest from reference TRBV7-6 and TRBJ2-7, the complete variable domain is GAGVSQSPRYKVTKRGQDVALRCDPISGHVSLYWYRQALGQGPEFLTYFNYEAQQDKSGLPNDRFSAERPEGSISTLTIQRTEQRDSAMYRCASSSHDRAGEQYFGPGTRLTVT.

In its sample, this clonotype was seen a few times. This chain uses TRBV20-1 with TRBJ1-5; D gene unclear. The CDR3 covers 15 residues. The germline V and J ends were trimmed by 6 bases and 0 bases, with 15 bases remaining between them. CDR1 is DFQATT and CDR2 is SNEGSKA in the germline V gene (reference sequence). CDR3 in amino acids: CSAEETGYSNQPQHF. The CDR3, as DNA: TGCAGTGCCGAAGAGACCGGGTATAGCAATCAGCCCCAGCATTTT.

This clonotype has just a few counts. V is TRBV20-1 and J is TRBJ2-3; 8 bases are a match to TRBD2. CDR1 is DFQATT, CDR2 SNEGSKA, per germline (reference sequence). This CDR3 is 13 amino acids long. With 3 bases clipped from V and 3 bases from J, the junction kept 2 bases outside the gene matches. For the CDR3, the DNA is TGCAGTGCTAGGGAGCGGGAGACAGATACGCAGTATTTT. Residues: CSARERETDTQYF.

In its sample, this clonotype was seen a few times. This chain joins TRBV20-1 and TRBJ1-6; D is perhaps TRBD1 (6 bases). The CDR3 is 15 amino acids. Germline CDR1 and CDR2: DFQATT and SNEGSKA (reference sequence). V dropped 5 bases and J dropped 7 bases, with 18 bases sitting between them. CDR3 amino acids: CSAQLDRRRNSPLHF. In nucleotides, the CDR3 is TGCAGTGCTCAACTGGACAGAAGACGAAATTCACCCCTCCACTTT.

The CDR3 spells CASGSTQGSYEQYF. Here the CDR3 DNA reads TGTGCCAGCGGGAGTACGCAGGGATCCTACGAGCAGTACTTC. The chain joins TRBV28 to TRBJ2-7; D is perhaps TRBD1 or TRBD2 (5 bases each). CDR1 and CDR2 from the germline V gene are MDHEN and SYDVKM. V was cut by 8 bases and J by 1 base, with 15 bases left in between. The CDR3 totals 14 residues.

The table lists this clonotype with a few counts. The V call is TRBV9, the J call TRBJ1-5; D unresolved. Germline CDR1 SGDLS, CDR2 YYNGEE. There are 14 residues in the CDR3. Trimming pared 4 bases from V and 1 base from J, leaving 9 bases between. CDR3 in DNA: TGTGCCAGCAGCCCAGAGACGAGCAATCAGCCCCAGCATTTT. Protein: CASSPETSNQPQHF.

This clonotype was seen only a few times. The V gene is TRBV20-1, the J gene TRBJ1-1; possibly TRBD1 for D (5 bases). Deletions cut 0 bases from V and 1 base from J, with 9 bases between. Germline V gives CDR1 DFQATT, CDR2 SNEGSKA (reference sequence). The CDR3 runs to 14 residues. The CDR3 coding sequence is TGCAGTGCTAGAGATCGGGGGGGGAACACTGAAGCTTTCTTT. It codes for CSARDRGGNTEAFF.

The chain joins TRBV7-8 to TRBJ2-3; 10 nucleotides agree with TRBD2. V shed 8 bases and J 2 bases; nucleotides not matched to a gene: 10. The CDR3 has 16 amino acids. Germline CDR1 and CDR2: SGHVS and FQNEAQ. As DNA, the CDR3 is TGTGCCAGCCAAAATAGCGGGAGGTACGACACAGATACGCAGTATTTT. Protein sequence: CASQNSGRYDTDTQYF.

This clonotype was found a few times. This chain joins TRBV20-1 and TRBJ2-2, with unresolved D. The CDR3 is made up of 12 amino acids. V lost 1 base, J lost 4 bases, and 4 bases lay in between. Germline V gene sequence: CDR1 DFQATT, CDR2 SNEGSKA (reference sequence). DNA of the CDR3: TGCAGTGCTAGAGGGTTCACCGGGGAGCTGTTTTTT. It yields the protein CSARGFTGELFF.

The chain links TRBV25-1 to TRBJ2-1, with D uncertain. The CDR3 runs 13 residues. Per germline, CDR1 MGHDK and CDR2 SYGVNS. The germline V and J ends were trimmed by 4 bases and 10 bases, with 14 bases remaining between them. CDR3 coding DNA: TGTGCCAGCAGTGGATCAGGAGCCCGCGAGCAGTTCTTC. This translates into CASSGSGAREQFF.

The chain employs TRBV20-1 and TRBJ2-5; 9 nucleotides align to TRBD1. V lost 3 bases, J lost 4 bases, and 9 bases stayed unmatched. This CDR3 has 15 amino acids. Germline loops: CDR1 DFQATT, CDR2 SNEGSKA (reference sequence). DNA for the CDR3: TGCAGTGCTAGCCGCGACAGGGGGTTCGTAGAGACCCAGTACTTC. This sequence encodes CSASRDRGFVETQYF.

This chain uses TRBV28 with TRBJ1-5; D gene uncertain. CDR3 length: 15 residues. CDR1 is MDHEN and CDR2 is SYDVKM in the germline V gene. V lost 2 bases to trimming and J lost 0 bases, with 8 bases between them. Written as DNA, the CDR3 is TGTGCCAGCAGTTTAAATATTGGTAGCAATCAGCCCCAGCATTTT. It translates to CASSLNIGSNQPQHF.

This clonotype was detected only a few times. The J gene is TRBJ2-3, the V gene TRBV7-9; TRBD2 matches at 15 bases. The CDR3 extends over 19 amino acids. The germline V gene encodes CDR1 SEHNR and CDR2 FQNEAQ (reference sequence). V shed 2 bases, J shed 0 bases, and the junction held 6 bases outside the gene matches. Written as DNA, the CDR3 is TGTGCCAGCAGCTTATCGGGGACTAGCGGGAGGATGAGCACAGATACGCAGTATTTT. Its translation is CASSLSGTSGRMSTDTQYF. Using reference TRBV7-9 and TRBJ2-3 for the parts outside the CDR3, the full variable domain is DTGVSQNPRHKITKRGQNVTFRCDPISEHNRLYWYRQTLGQGPEFLTYFQNEAQLEKSRLLSDRFSAERPKGSFSTLEIQRTEQGDSAMYLCASSLSGTSGRMSTDTQYFGPGTRLTVL.

This clonotype was observed a handful of times. The gene calls are TRBV6-2 or TRBV6-3 and TRBJ2-7; 10 positions agree with TRBD2. This CDR3 has 17 amino acids. From germline, CDR1 is MNHEY and CDR2 SVGEGT. Losses at the gene ends were 0 bases for V and 4 bases for J; bases not matched to a gene: 9. The CDR3 here is CASSYSTSGLDMYEQYF. The CDR3 nucleotides are TGTGCCAGCAGTTACTCGACTAGCGGGCTGGATATGTACGAGCAGTACTTC.

The chain carries TRBV29-1 and TRBJ2-1; the D gene could be TRBD1 or TRBD2 (6 bases each). The V gene's germline CDR1 is SQVTM and CDR2 ANQGSEA. Trimming cost V 7 bases and J 4 bases, with 14 bases left between them. CDR3 size: 13 residues. For the CDR3, the DNA is TGCAGCGCTTTAACAGGGACTTACAATGAGCAGTTCTTC. This sequence encodes CSALTGTYNEQFF.

The chain carries TRBV25-1 and TRBJ2-4, with D hard to call. The length of the CDR3 is 17 residues. Germline V CDR1 and CDR2: MGHDK, SYGVNS. V was shortened by 7 bases and J by 1 base, with 20 bases between the two germline ends. The CDR3 region has the DNA TGTGCCAGCATCTCTCGGAATAGGTGTGTCGCCAAAAACATTCAGTACTTC. This sequence encodes CASISRNRCVAKNIQYF. Full variable domain (missing parts from reference TRBV25-1 and TRBJ2-4): EADIYQTPRYLVIGTGKKITLECSQTMGHDKMYWYQQDPGMELHLIHYSYGVNSTEKGDLSSESTVSRIRTEHFPLTLESARPSHTSQYLCASISRNRCVAKNIQYFGAGTRLSVL.

This clonotype appeared once. V gene TRBV6-6 combines with J gene TRBJ2-2, with D unresolved. V dropped 9 bases and J dropped 7 bases, with 9 bases sitting between them. The CDR3 runs 11 residues. CDR1 and CDR2 from the germline V gene are MNHNY and SVGAGI (reference sequence). CDR3: CASISSGELFF. The CDR3 DNA reads as TGTGCCAGTATTAGTAGCGGGGAGCTGTTTTTT.

V is TRBV7-2 and J is TRBJ2-5, with 9 bases that match TRBD2. The CDR3 covers 16 residues. The V and J ends lost 2 bases and 4 bases, in that order; junction bases with no gene match: 8. CDR1 SGHTA and CDR2 FQGNSA come from the germline V gene. The chain's CDR3 is CASSLSVAGVGETQYF. For the CDR3, the DNA is TGTGCCAGCAGCTTAAGCGTAGCGGGAGTAGGAGAGACCCAGTACTTC.

V is TRBV12-3 or TRBV12-4 and J is TRBJ2-3; D uncertain. V was cut by 6 bases and J by 7 bases, with 23 bases left in between. This CDR3 has 16 residues. CDR3 in amino acids: CASSTVSLGYQHTQYF. The CDR3 DNA sequence: TGTGCCAGCAGCACGGTATCACTTGGTTACCAACATACGCAGTATTTT.

This clonotype was picked up a small number of times. The rearrangement uses TRBV20-1 and TRBJ2-1; TRBD2 matches at 7 bases. This CDR3 is built from 14 residues. The V gene's germline CDR1 is DFQATT and CDR2 SNEGSKA (reference sequence). The ends lost 5 bases at V and 0 bases at J; junction bases unmatched: 4. The CDR3 coding sequence is TGCAGTGCTCGTAGCGGGCCCTCCTACAATGAGCAGTTCTTC. Its protein is CSARSGPSYNEQFF.

This clonotype occurred a few times. The rearrangement uses TRBV27 and TRBJ2-7; 9 positions match TRBD2. The J call may not be correct, given that the DNA end is closer to TRBJ2-1. The CDR3 runs 18 residues. CDR1 and CDR2 (germline): MNHEY, SMNVEV (reference sequence). The CDR3 spells CASSSRILAGILPNEQFF. The CDR3 nucleotides read TGTGCCAGCAGTTCTCGCATTCTAGCGGGAATATTACCCAATGAGCAGTTCTTC.

The V and J genes are TRBV29-1 and TRBJ1-4, with D unresolved. This CDR3 is 16 amino acids long. V lost 0 bases and J lost 1, with 12 bases in between. The germline V gene has CDR1 SQVTM and CDR2 ANQGSEA. The DNA of the CDR3 is TGCAGCGTTGAAGATGGGCCCCCAGGAACTAATGAAAAACTGTTTTTT. Translation: CSVEDGPPGTNEKLFF.

The chain carries TRBV6-6 and TRBJ2-7; 9 nucleotides match TRBD1. The CDR3 is 15 amino acids. Per germline, CDR1 MNHNY and CDR2 SVGAGI (reference sequence). J lost 2 bases, V lost 7 bases, and 9 bases had no gene match. DNA of the CDR3: TGTGCCAGCACCATATCCGGACAGGGGACCTACGAGCAGTACTTC. The encoded protein is CASTISGQGTYEQYF.

The CDR3 reads CASSQDRTGGAYEQYF. DNA of the CDR3: TGCGCCAGCAGCCAAGATAGAACAGGGGGCGCCTACGAGCAGTACTTC. The chain has TRBV4-3 and TRBJ2-5; 9 nucleotides match TRBD1. The end of the DNA is better explained by TRBJ2-7, so the J call may be wrong. Germline-derived CDR1 and CDR2 are LGHNA and YSLEER. The CDR3 loop spans 16 amino acids.

The V call is TRBV6-1, the J call TRBJ2-1, with 9 bases aligning to TRBD1. From germline, CDR1 is MNHNS and CDR2 SASEGT. The CDR3 runs 15 residues. Losses at the gene ends were 6 bases for V and 6 bases for J; bases not matched to a gene: 9. The CDR3 loop is CASSWGQGIGNEQFF. The CDR3, as DNA: TGTGCCAGCAGCTGGGGACAGGGAATCGGCAATGAGCAGTTCTTC.